The rows below give T cell receptor beta chains drawn from one sample of a study of tumor-infiltrating lymphocytes in primary liver carcinoma. TCRdb itself ran the multiplex PCR reads through MiXCR, one entry per CDR3 protein. This sample yields 95,000 to 150,000 distinct CDR3 sequences, of which roughly three fifths are seen a single time; less than 10% belongs to the top ten. Sequencing used liver tumor tissue from sampling region 3. These receptors all come from a woman aged 60-75 years with primary liver carcinoma and hepatitis B virus infection. Both conserved end residues are part of each CDR3. The D gene is left open where the match is weak. Rows may omit the clone size; those that give it use once, few, many or a size class.

clone_size,j_call,v_call,d_call,cdr3_aa,cdr3_nt
many,TRBJ1-5,TRBV6-1,.,CASSDWGADQPQHF,TGTGCCAGCAGTGACTGGGGGGCGGATCAGCCCCAGCATTTT
once,TRBJ2-1,TRBV29-1,TRBD1,CTVKDRVGNEQFF,TGCACTGTTAAGGACAGGGTGGGGAATGAGCAGTTCTTC
few,TRBJ2-7,TRBV5-1,.,CASSHGLSYEQYF,TGCGCCAGCAGCCACGGACTTTCCTACGAGCAGTACTTC
.,TRBJ2-1,TRBV29-1,.,CNVTGLNNEQLF,TGCAACGTTACGGGGCTTAACAATGAGCAGCTCTTC
.,TRBJ2-7,TRBV11-2,TRBD1,CVSSLVQGSTYEQHF,TGTGTCAGCAGCTTAGTACAGGGGTCCACCTACGAGCAGCATTTC
.,TRBJ1-2,TRBV23-1,TRBD1,CASSQPREGAAYGYTF,TGCGCCAGCAGTCAACCCAGAGAGGGGGCTGCCTATGGCTACACCTTC
.,TRBJ2-7,TRBV28,TRBD2,CASSPRTRTSYEQYF,TGTGCCAGCAGCCCTCGGACTAGGACCTCCTACGAGCAGTACTTC
.,TRBJ1-6,TRBV6-6,.,CASSRRGADSPFHF,TGTGCCAGCAGTCGACGGGGGGCGGATTCACCCTTCCACTTT
once,TRBJ1-5,TRBV6-6,TRBD1,CASKWDSNQPQQF,TGTGCCAGCAAATGGGACAGCAATCAGCCCCAGCAGTTT
.,TRBJ1-4,TRBV12-3/TRBV12-4,TRBD1,CVSSLRQGDEKLFF,TGTGTCAGCAGTTTACGGCAGGGGGATGAAAAACTGTTTTTC
.,TRBJ1-2,TRBV11-2,.,CASSLGMHLGYTF,TGTGCTAGCAGCTTAGGCATGCATCTAGGCTACACCTTC
.,TRBJ2-3,TRBV11-2,.,CANSLGGLTYTSGSQYF,TGTGCCAACAGCTTAGGGGGACTAACGTACACGTCAGGTTCGCAGTATTTT
.,TRBJ2-1,TRBV6-1,TRBD2,CASRGLAPYNEQFF,TGTGCCAGCAGGGGACTAGCGCCATACAATGAGCAGTTCTTC
few,TRBJ2-5,TRBV28,.,CASSLFPGMKTQYF,TGTGCCAGCAGTTTATTCCCGGGGATGAAGACCCAGTACTTC
.,TRBJ2-5,TRBV11-2,.,CASSLDIGGREYF,TGTGCCAGCAGCCTAGATATCGGGGGCCGTGAATACTTC
.,TRBJ2-7,TRBV28,.,CASSSIYEQYF,TGTGCCAGCAGTTCGATCTACGAGCAGTACTTC
.,TRBJ1-1,TRBV5-8,.,CASSTRYGWEASF,TGTGCCAGCAGCACCCGATACGGATGGGAAGCATCCTTT
.,TRBJ2-1,TRBV14,.,CASSLKLTGDEQFF,TGTGCCAGCAGCCTTAAATTGACGGGGGATGAGCAGTTCTTC
many,TRBJ2-2,TRBV28,.,CASRNRDTGELFF,TGTGCCAGCAGAAACAGGGATACCGGGGAGCTGTTTTTT
.,TRBJ2-3,TRBV11-1,.,CASSLALAVGPGTGTQYF,TGTGCCAGCAGCTTAGCGTTAGCGGTAGGACCTGGCACAGGTACGCAGTATTTT
.,TRBJ2-5,TRBV29-1,TRBD2,CSVGQGGETQCF,TGCAGCGTTGGGCAGGGAGGGGAGACCCAGTGCTTC
.,TRBJ2-5,TRBV2,TRBD2,CASSAASGSKYF,TGTGCCAGCAGTGCGGCTAGCGGGAGCAAGTACTTC
.,TRBJ2-2,TRBV28,TRBD2,CASRALASGEVFF,TGTGCCAGCAGAGCACTAGCGTCCGGGGAGGTGTTTTTT
many,TRBJ1-6,TRBV12-3/TRBV12-4,.,CASSPEGSYNSPLHF,TGTGCCAGCAGTCCCGAGGGTTCCTATAATTCACCCCTCCACTTT
once,TRBJ2-1,TRBV12-3/TRBV12-4,.,CTSRLKQFEQFF,TGTACTAGCCGATTAAAGCAGTTTGAGCAGTTCTTC
.,TRBJ1-4,TRBV13,.,CASSLTGACNEKLFF,TGTGCCAGCAGCCTAACAGGTGCGTGTAATGAAAAACTGTTTTTT
.,TRBJ1-5,TRBV12-3/TRBV12-4,TRBD1,CASRPGQFNQPQHF,TGTGCCAGCAGGCCGGGACAGTTTAATCAGCCTCAGCATTTT
.,TRBJ2-5,TRBV6-2/TRBV6-3,.,CASSQTSEETQYF,TGTGCCAGCAGCCAGACTAGTGAAGAGACCCAGTACTTC
few,TRBJ2-3,TRBV28,.,CASSFGRFGVLRGDTQYF,TGTGCCAGCAGTTTCGGACGGTTTGGGGTCCTCAGAGGGGATACGCAGTATTTT
.,TRBJ1-5,TRBV6-1,.,CACSEEHNQPQHF,TGTGCCTGCAGTGAAGAACATAATCAGCCCCAGCATTTT
.,TRBJ2-3,TRBV11-2,.,CASSLATGRRSTDTQYF,TGTGCCAGCAGCTTAGCGACGGGGAGGAGGAGCACAGATACGCAGTATTTT
.,TRBJ2-2,TRBV29-1,TRBD2,CSVRGLAGVVGELFF,TGCAGCGTCCGCGGGCTAGCGGGAGTAGTCGGGGAGCTGTTTTTT
.,TRBJ2-7,TRBV7-9,TRBD2,CASSSGRGSSYEQYF,TGTGCCAGCAGCTCCGGGAGGGGAAGCTCCTACGAGCAGTACTTC
.,TRBJ2-7,TRBV9,.,CASSFRDGGTYEQYF,TGTGCCAGCAGCTTCCGAGATGGGGGGACCTACGAGCAGTACTTC
.,TRBJ2-5,TRBV6-5,.,CASSYPHHLGETQYF,TGTGCCAGCAGTTACCCTCATCACCTCGGGGAGACCCAGTACTTC
.,TRBJ2-5,TRBV11-3,TRBD2,CASSLGLASGGQGTQYF,TGTGCCAGCAGCTTGGGGTTAGCTAGCGGGGGCCAAGGGACCCAGTACTTC
.,TRBJ2-2,TRBV11-2,.,CASSLVGPPGGELFF,TGTGCCAGCAGCTTAGTTGGCCCCCCGGGCGGGGAGCTGTTTTTT
many,TRBJ2-1,TRBV29-1,TRBD2,CSVEKAGVTNEQFF,TGCAGCGTTGAAAAAGCGGGAGTGACAAATGAGCAGTTCTTC
.,TRBJ1-2,TRBV11-2,.,CASTRSWGGGNGYTF,.
.,TRBJ1-1,TRBV28,.,CASSMNRIMNTEAFF,TGTGCCAGCAGTATGAACAGGATAATGAACACTGAAGCTTTCTTT
.,TRBJ2-3,TRBV5-1,.,CASSSRPGADTQYF,TGCGCCAGCAGCTCCCGTCCGGGCGCAGATACGCAGTATTTT
many,TRBJ2-2,TRBV13,TRBD2,CASSDGLANTGELFF,TGTGCCAGCAGCGACGGACTAGCGAACACCGGGGAGCTGTTTTTT
.,TRBJ2-7,TRBV28,.,CASSPLLYPEREQYF,TGTGCCAGCAGCCCCTTACTATACCCCGAGCGGGAGCAGTACTTC
many,TRBJ2-1,TRBV5-3,.,CARSPDRSSYNEQFF,TGTGCCAGAAGCCCAGATAGGAGCTCCTACAATGAGCAGTTCTTC
.,TRBJ2-7,TRBV4-1,.,CASSLHGEYEQYF,TGCGCCAGCAGCCTACATGGAGAATACGAGCAGTACTTC
.,TRBJ2-5,TRBV11-2,.,CASSLIGGRQETQYF,TGTGCCAGCAGCCTCATTGGGGGGAGACAAGAGACTCAGTACTTC
.,TRBJ1-2,TRBV4-1,.,CASSQDSYGHTF,TGTGCCAGCAGCCAAGATTCGTATGGCCACACCTTC
.,TRBJ1-2,TRBV20-1,TRBD1,CRADRGLYGYTF,TGCAGAGCTGACAGGGGCCTCTATGGCTACACCTTC
.,TRBJ2-1,TRBV19,TRBD2,CASMGTSGSYNEQFF,TGTGCCAGTATGGGGACTAGCGGCTCCTACAATGAGCAGTTCTTC
.,TRBJ2-1,TRBV21-1,.,CASSLPTGLAGGPYNEQFF,TGTGCCAGCAGCCTCCCCACGGGACTAGCGGGAGGACCCTACAATGAGCAGTTCTTC
.,TRBJ2-5,TRBV11-2,TRBD2,CASNLARAGARETQNF,TGTGCCAGCAACTTAGCTCGAGCGGGGGCCCGAGAGACCCAGAACTTC
.,TRBJ2-7,TRBV11-3,.,CASSLGGGTRKQYF,TGTGCCAGCAGCTTGGGCGGAGGGACGCGCAAGCAGTACTTC
many,TRBJ1-4,TRBV6-6,TRBD1,CASRPRQGAEKLFF,TGTGCCAGCAGACCGAGACAGGGGGCTGAAAAACTGTTTTTT
.,TRBJ2-3,TRBV11-2,.,CASSLGGIVTDTQYF,TGTGCCAGCAGCTTGGGCGGCATCGTTACAGATACGCAGTATTTT